This T cell receptor beta chain is from a study of T cells in Graves' hyperthyroidism and ophthalmopathy. General study points: Median prediction lead before ophthalmopathy onset was 6.5 months with the model.

Amplified TCR beta CDR3 regions came from RNA transcripts. First-round RT-PCR of the TCR CDR3 relied on the HTBI primer set. MiXCR was run by TCRdb on the multiplex PCR reads, yielding one entry per CDR3 protein. The sample shows about 360,000 distinct CDR3 sequences, around 25% of them seen only once. This clonotype was seen ten or more times. Its antigen remains unidentified. Germline CDR1 and CDR2: MNHEY and SMNVEV (reference sequence). The CDR3 length is 14 residues. V was clipped by 5 bases and J by 3 bases, with 13 bases between them. This chain links TRBV27 with TRBJ1-1; possible D gene TRBD1, 5 bases. Sequencing was performed on blood. This receptor was identified in a man aged 50 to 59 with Graves' hyperthyroidism. The CDR3 DNA follows: TGTGCCAGCAGTCCCCTGGGGGGTTACACTGAAGCTTTCTTT. Its translation: CASSPLGGYTEAFF.